The TCR beta chain described here comes from a study of OX40 agonist ivuxolimab in advanced cancers. As for the study more broadly: Ivuxolimab, which targeted the costimulatory receptor OX40 (CD134), was an agonistic, fully human IgG2 monoclonal antibody. Intravenous ivuxolimab was administered to patients every 2 weeks at six dose levels: 0.01, 0.1, 0.3, 1.5, 3 and 10 mg/kg. Of the approximately 50 patients in dose escalation, around 19 had hepatocellular carcinoma, some 15 had melanoma, 9 had renal cell carcinoma and 9 had head and neck cancer. The dose-escalation cohort was about 87% male with a mean age of about 65 years, ranging from roughly 23 to 80. Patients were allowed to have had prior anti-PD-1, anti-PD-L1 or anti-CTLA-4 therapy, and 40% of the dose-escalation patients had previously received checkpoint inhibitors. Partial responses occurred in three dose-escalation patients: two with cutaneous melanoma and one with hepatocellular carcinoma. Peripheral TCRbeta sequencing was intended to test whether TCR sequence diversity was altered and clonal T-cell expansion was caused by ivuxolimab. The paper describes the monotherapy dose-escalation part (N of about 47 patients) of the phase I trial of ivuxolimab.

Points on this clone: Its antigen target is currently unknown. No per-base quality is available; no much larger clone lies one base away.

The trial excluded patients who had a history of autoimmune disease or who were on systemic immunosuppression. Peripheral blood for TCR sequencing was drawn from every dose cohort at baseline, at cycle 4 day 1 and at cycle 7 day 1. Samples came from an open-label, multicenter, first-in-human phase I dose-escalation trial of ivuxolimab. Adults with locally advanced or metastatic melanoma, renal cell carcinoma, hepatocellular carcinoma or head and neck squamous cell carcinoma were enrolled in the trial. Before TCR sequencing, CD4+ and CD8+ T cells were separately sorted from peripheral blood. The germline V gene specifies SQVTM as CDR1 and ANQGSEA as CDR2. Trimming takes 3 bases from V and 5 bases from J, and the germline ends sit 13 bases apart. From the cysteine through the phenylalanine, the CDR3 covers 13 amino acids. Solely the CDR3 DNA is kept, with 39 bases framed from the first base. To sequence the TCRbeta CDR3 region, genomic DNA was isolated from the sorted cells. The immunoSEQ Assay was used to sequence the TCRbeta CDR3 regions. Here the immuneACCESS table is served through TCRdb, limited to in-frame sequences with V and J called. Missing clones are a known gap in these copies; in checked studies unresolved V genes cover under half, and the rest lacks a known reason. For this sample there are about 9,000 clones; 75% to 85% appear just once. The ten biggest clones cover roughly a sixth of the sample.

Points the paper makes about the study in general: In the 0.1-3.0 mg/kg groups, partial responders were among the patients with the lowest normalized peripheral clonal expansion, particularly in CD8+ T cells. Low levels of normalized T-cell clonal expansion were also seen in some nonresponding patients. On average, CD8+ T cells showed more expanded clones than CD4+ T cells after ivuxolimab. The antigen specificity of the peripheral T cells that underwent clonal expansion was not determined. At doses of 0.1 to 3.0 mg/kg, clonal expansion of both CD4+ and CD8+ T cells in blood was seen between baseline and week 6.

This TCR was recovered from an adult with an advanced solid tumor such as melanoma, head and neck, liver or kidney cancer. Recombination linked TRBV29-1 to TRBJ2-5, with the identity of the D gene unclear. Here the sequenced sample was CD4+ or CD8+ T cells sorted from blood, taken in a trial of the OX40 agonist ivuxolimab. DNA sequence: TGCAGCGTTGACCCCGAAGGGTTGGAGACCCAGTACTTC. Its translation reads: CSVDPEGLETQYF.